The 22 T cell receptor beta chains in this list originate from one sample, sequenced in a study of tumor-infiltrating lymphocytes in primary liver carcinoma. With a constant-region primer, TCR beta cDNA was made from around 530 ng of total RNA. Three-round nested multiplex PCR performed with slightly modified ARM-PCR produced the TCR beta libraries. In the first two PCR rounds, TRBV1-TRBV30 forward primers were paired with a C-beta reverse primer, and each round lasted approximately 9 cycles. Using its own MiXCR run on the multiplex PCR reads, TCRdb lists one record per CDR3 protein. The table records tens of thousands of distinct CDR3 sequences, 69% of them present only once. Unsorted bulk tissue of about 20-32 mg yielded co-extracted RNA and DNA. Sequencing was performed on tumor-adjacent normal liver tissue. Receptors originate from a middle-aged man with primary liver carcinoma and hepatitis B virus infection.

The table lists this clonotype with a count of one. Being one base from a much bigger clone, this may be a read error. The CDR3: CASSSRGGRRYEQYF. The DNA for the CDR3 is TGTGCCAGCAGCTCTAGAGGGGGCCGGAGGTACGAGCAGTACTTC. V is TRBV11-2 and J is TRBJ2-7; TRBD1 matches 7 bases. CDR1 is SGHAT and CDR2 is FQNNGV in the germline V gene. The CDR3 extends over 15 amino acids. Germline trimming cut 4 bases from V and 4 bases from J; bases unmatched to any gene: 10.

A single count supports this clonotype. A read error is possible here, since a much larger clone lies one base away. The chain combines TRBV6-6 with TRBJ2-7; possibly TRBD1 or TRBD2 for D (5 bases each). The V gene's germline CDR1 is MNHNY and CDR2 SVGAGI (reference sequence). V gave up 5 bases and J gave up 0 bases, with 17 bases separating them. There are 16 residues in the CDR3. The CDR3 region has the DNA TGTGCCAGCAGTCATTCCCTGGGACGCAGCTCCTACGAGCAGTACTTC. This codes for CASSHSLGRSSYEQYF.

A remark on this clonotype: One end of the junction fails to match germline, which may point to a read error. The chain combines TRBV14 with TRBJ2-3; 9 bases map to TRBD2. The CDR3 runs to 17 residues. Per germline, CDR1 SGHDN and CDR2 FVKESK. The CDR3 spells CVSSPSVSGRLKDTQYF. The CDR3 DNA reads as TGTGTCAGCAGCCCATCGGTTAGCGGGAGACTGAAGGATACGCAGTATTTT.

V is TRBV10-3 and J is TRBJ2-1; D is undetermined. Looked up from germline, CDR1 is ENHRY and CDR2 is SYGVKD. V was cut by 10 bases and J by 8 bases, with 18 bases left in between. The CDR3 covers 13 residues. CDR3 bases: TGTGCCACACGTGACACTGAATGGGATGAGCAGTTCTTC. Encoded protein: CATRDTEWDEQFF.

This clonotype has a handful of counts. The chain links TRBV11-2 to TRBJ2-3; the D gene is possibly TRBD1 (5 bases). The CDR3 is 13 amino acids. Looked up from germline, CDR1 is SGHAT and CDR2 is FQNNGV. Trimming took off 3 bases at V and 4 bases at J, with 8 bases between the two ends. This CDR3 reads CASSFPGPDTQYF. In DNA, the CDR3 is TGTGCCAGCAGCTTCCCAGGGCCAGATACGCAGTATTTT.

This clonotype was counted ten times or more. The J gene is TRBJ2-5, the V gene TRBV5-5; D is unresolved. Trimming stripped 0 bases from V and 4 bases from J, with 4 bases between. Germline V gives CDR1 SGHKS, CDR2 YYEKEE (reference sequence). The length of the CDR3 is 12 residues. The CDR3 sequence: CASSLGTETQYF. The CDR3 bases are TGTGCCAGCAGCTTGGGTACAGAGACCCAGTACTTC.

This clonotype was detected a few times. This could be a read error, since a much larger clone is one nucleotide away. The V gene is TRBV10-3, the J gene TRBJ2-1; 12 positions agree with TRBD2. CDR3 length: 13 residues. Germline CDR1 ENHRY, CDR2 SYGVKD. V lost 9 bases, J lost 8 bases, and 5 bases stayed unmatched. The chain's CDR3 is CAMGLAGADEQFF. The DNA of the CDR3 is TGTGCCATGGGACTAGCGGGCGCGGATGAGCAGTTCTTC.

The sample holds a few counts of this clonotype. V is TRBV7-9 and J is TRBJ2-7; TRBD1 agrees at 8 bases. The CDR3 is made up of 15 amino acids. Trimming took 6 bases from V and 1 from J; bases not matched to a gene: 8. The germline CDR1 and CDR2 sequences are SEHNR and FQNEAQ (reference sequence). CDR3 in amino acids: CASRLSQGASYEQYF. The CDR3 nucleotides read TGTGCCAGCAGGCTAAGTCAGGGGGCATCCTACGAGCAGTACTTC.

This clonotype was observed a handful of times. This rearrangement joins TRBV29-1 to TRBJ2-7; 9 nucleotides line up with TRBD1. The ends lost 3 bases at V and 4 bases at J; junction bases unmatched: 7. This CDR3 is 14 amino acids long. CDR1 SQVTM and CDR2 ANQGSEA come from the germline V gene. CDR3 coding DNA: TGCAGCGTTGATTCGGGACAGGGTTCATACGAGCAGTACTTC. Encoded protein: CSVDSGQGSYEQYF.

A remark on this clonotype: One junction end does not reproduce the germline sequence, and a read error may be involved. The rearrangement links TRBV6-1 to TRBJ1-2; no firm D call. The CDR3 is 16 amino acids. The V gene's germline CDR1 is MNHNS and CDR2 SASEGT. Here the CDR3 DNA reads TGTGCCATCAGTGAAGGTGTCGGCAGGCCTGATTATGGCTACACCTTC. It yields the protein CAISEGVGRPDYGYTF.

With regard to this clonotype: A junction end diverges from the germline sequence, so it may reflect a read error. This sequence joins TRBV4-2 and TRBJ1-2, with D uncertain. The CDR3 has 14 residues. The germline gives CDR1 LGHNA, CDR2 YNFKEQ. CDR3 nucleotide sequence: TGTGCCAGCAGCGCCCTTGATGGGAACTTTGGCTATACCTTC. It specifies CASSALDGNFGYTF.

This clonotype was found many times. This sequence joins TRBV30 and TRBJ2-7; the match to TRBD1 covers 10 bases. Per germline, CDR1 GTSNPN and CDR2 SVGIG (reference sequence). The CDR3 sequence is 14 residues long. J was trimmed by 5 bases and V by 2 bases; bases with no gene match: 6. The CDR3 spells CAWSNTGTGDEQYF. CDR3 nucleotide sequence: TGTGCCTGGAGTAATACCGGGACAGGGGACGAGCAGTACTTC.

Concerning this clonotype itself: The conserved phenylalanine or tryptophan is not found at the CDR3 terminus, so this likely reflects a read error. J is TRBJ2-7 and V is TRBV12-3 or TRBV12-4; the D gene is possibly TRBD2 (6 bases). The CDR3 is 15 amino acids. V lost 7 bases to trimming and J lost 6 bases, with 22 bases between them. The CDR3 loop is CASNSRQTWRGEQYL. DNA for the CDR3: TGTGCCAGCAATTCACGTCAGACATGGAGGGGCGAGCAGTACCTC.

On this clonotype itself: At one of its ends the junction is not consistent with the germline gene, which may arise from a read error. V is TRBV30 and J is TRBJ2-1, with TRBD2 matching over 8 bases. The CDR3 loop spans 14 amino acids. Germline V gene data show CDR1 as GTSNPN and CDR2 as SVGIG (reference sequence). The CDR3 here is CAWTRSLAGYELFF. The CDR3, as DNA: TGTGCCTGGACCCGGTCCCTAGCGGGTTATGAGCTGTTCTTC.

The J gene is TRBJ1-2, the V gene TRBV10-3; D possibly corresponds to TRBD1 (6 bases). CDR1 and CDR2 from the germline V gene are ENHRY and SYGVKD. Trimming shortened V by 10 bases and J by 10 bases, and 22 bases separated the two germline ends. This CDR3 has 13 residues. In nucleotides, the CDR3 is TGTGCCACCAAAGATGGGGGCCCAAATGACTACACCTTC. Residues: CATKDGGPNDYTF.

This clonotype was observed many times. The chain combines TRBV13 with TRBJ1-4, with D unresolved. The V gene's germline CDR1 is PRHDT and CDR2 FYEKMQ (reference sequence). The CDR3 is 12 amino acids. Trimming stripped 8 bases from V and 11 bases from J, with 15 bases between. CDR3 coding DNA: TGTGCCAGCGGCCTCGAGGGAGAGAAACTGTTTTTT. As protein: CASGLEGEKLFF.

This clonotype appeared once. This clone may be a read error of a much larger clone one base away. V usage is TRBV7-9 and J usage is TRBJ2-2, with D perhaps TRBD1 (5 bases). CDR1 and CDR2 from the germline V gene are SEHNR and FQNEAQ (reference sequence). The CDR3 covers 13 residues. The CDR3 sequence is CASSFMDTWELFF. The DNA of the CDR3 is TGTGCCAGCAGCTTTATGGACACCTGGGAGCTGTTTTTT.

About this clonotype: At one of its ends the junction is not consistent with the germline gene, which may arise from a read error. The chain is built from TRBV5-5 and TRBJ2-3; D is perhaps TRBD1 (6 bases). CDR1 and CDR2 (germline): SGHKS, YYEKEE (reference sequence). The CDR3 sequence is 16 residues long. CDR3 DNA: TGTGCTAGCAGCTTGGGGGCGACAGAGCCCACAGATACACAGTATTTT. Translated, it gives CASSLGATEPTDTQYF.

Remarks on this clonotype: Germline and junction disagree at one end, which may indicate a read error. The chain uses TRBV6-6 and TRBJ2-2, with 8 bases lining up with TRBD2. The germline V gene encodes CDR1 MNHNY and CDR2 SVGAGI (reference sequence). The CDR3 is made up of 20 amino acids. The DNA of the CDR3 is TGTGCCAGCAGTCCGCTCGTGGGACTAGTGGGACCAACGAACATCGGGGAGCTGTTTTTT. Translation: CASSPLVGLVGPTNIGELFF.

The chain has TRBV11-2 and TRBJ2-7; possibly TRBD2 for D (6 bases). The CDR3 is made up of 13 amino acids. CDR1 is SGHAT, CDR2 FQNNGV, per germline. Trimming pared 3 bases from V and 13 bases from J, leaving 19 bases between. The chain's CDR3 is CASSFRGASEYYF. CDR3 nucleotides: TGTGCCAGCAGCTTCAGAGGGGCTAGCGAGTACTACTTC.

This clonotype was observed a single time. The missing conserved phenylalanine or tryptophan at the end of this CDR3 makes a read error likely. The rearrangement uses TRBV11-2 and TRBJ2-3, with 8 nucleotides matching TRBD1. Germline CDR1 and CDR2: SGHAT and FQNNGV. CDR3 length: 13 residues. The CDR3 DNA sequence: TGTGTCAGCAGGACAGGGAACATGGATACGCAGTATTTG. This gives the protein CVSRTGNMDTQYL.

A remark on this clonotype: Germline and junction disagree at one end, which may indicate a read error. The chain carries TRBV6-1 and TRBJ2-6; the D gene could be TRBD1 or TRBD2 (5 bases each). The CDR3 consists of 15 residues. The V gene's germline CDR1 is MNHNS and CDR2 SASEGT. The CDR3 coding sequence is TGTGCCAGCGGTGGGACGTCCGATGGGGCCAACGTCCTGATTTTC. Encoded protein: CASGGTSDGANVLIF.